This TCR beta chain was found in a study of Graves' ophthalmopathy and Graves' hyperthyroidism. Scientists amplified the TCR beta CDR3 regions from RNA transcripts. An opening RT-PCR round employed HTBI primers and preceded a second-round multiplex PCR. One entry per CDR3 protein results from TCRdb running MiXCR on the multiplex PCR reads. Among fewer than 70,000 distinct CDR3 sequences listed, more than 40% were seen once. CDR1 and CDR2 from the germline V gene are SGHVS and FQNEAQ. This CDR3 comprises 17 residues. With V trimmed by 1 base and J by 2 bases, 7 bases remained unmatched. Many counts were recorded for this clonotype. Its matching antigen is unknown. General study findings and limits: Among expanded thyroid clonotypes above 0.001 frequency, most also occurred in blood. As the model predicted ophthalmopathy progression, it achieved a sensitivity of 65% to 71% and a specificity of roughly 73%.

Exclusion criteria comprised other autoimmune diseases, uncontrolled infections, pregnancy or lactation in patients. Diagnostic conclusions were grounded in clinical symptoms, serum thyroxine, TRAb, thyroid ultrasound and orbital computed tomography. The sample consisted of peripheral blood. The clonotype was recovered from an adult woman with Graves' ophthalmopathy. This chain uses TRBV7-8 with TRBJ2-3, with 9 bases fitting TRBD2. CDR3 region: CASSLVSLAGTTDTQYF. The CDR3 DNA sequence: TGTGCCAGCAGCTTAGTTTCGCTAGCGGGGACCACAGATACGCAGTATTTT.